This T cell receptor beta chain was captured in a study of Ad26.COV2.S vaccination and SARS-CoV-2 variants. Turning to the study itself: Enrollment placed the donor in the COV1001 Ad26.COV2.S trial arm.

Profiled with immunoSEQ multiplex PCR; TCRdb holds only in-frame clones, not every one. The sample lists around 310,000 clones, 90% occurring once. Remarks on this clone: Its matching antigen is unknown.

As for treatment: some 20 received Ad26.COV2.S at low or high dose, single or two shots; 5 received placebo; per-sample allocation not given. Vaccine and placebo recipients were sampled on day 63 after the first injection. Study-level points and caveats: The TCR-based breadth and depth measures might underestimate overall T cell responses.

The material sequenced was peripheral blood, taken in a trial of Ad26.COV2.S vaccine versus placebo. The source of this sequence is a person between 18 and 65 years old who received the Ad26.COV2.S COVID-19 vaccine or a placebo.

DNA for the CDR3: TGTGCCAGCAGCTTAACAGATACGCAGTATTTT. This codes for CASSLTDTQYF. V gene TRBV7-2 combines with J gene TRBJ2-3; D not certain. V dropped 2 bases and J dropped 3 bases, with 0 bases sitting between them. This CDR3 region has 11 residues. Germline values: CDR1 SGHTA, CDR2 FQGNSA.